These T cell receptor beta chains were read from a single sample in a study of T cell responses to AZD1222 COVID-19 vaccine. Here immunoSEQ multiplex PCR was the method, and the copy in TCRdb shows in-frame clones only, minus some. The profile shows approximately 220,000 clones, about 93% of them singletons. The sample in question was peripheral blood, obtained on day 0 of MenACWY control vaccination. Source of these receptors: an adult in good health. The CDR3 runs from the conserved cysteine through the conserved F or W. D genes are given only for firm matches. Not every row has a clone size; where given, it reads once, few, many or a size class.

j_call d_call clone_size v_call cdr3_aa cdr3_nt
TRBJ1-4 . . TRBV28 CASSLWDRSNEKLFF TGTGCCAGCAGTTTATGGGACAGAAGTAATGAAAAACTGTTTTTT
TRBJ2-2 . . TRBV6-5 CASSYRQGNTGELFF TGTGCCAGCAGTTATAGGCAAGGCAACACCGGGGAGCTGTTTTTT
TRBJ2-1 . . TRBV18 CASSPHQGGEQFF TGTGCCAGCTCACCACATCAAGGAGGTGAGCAGTTCTTC
TRBJ2-5 . . TRBV5-1 CASSLMSSSETQYF TGCGCCAGCAGCTTGATGTCTTCCTCAGAGACCCAGTACTTC
TRBJ1-1 . . TRBV5-1 CASSPRGGDTEAFF TGCGCCAGCAGCCCCCGTGGAGGGGACACTGAAGCTTTCTTT
TRBJ2-2 TRBD2 once TRBV14 CASSLRRTSGGPNTGELFF TGTGCCAGCAGCCTTCGGAGAACTAGCGGGGGGCCGAACACCGGGGAGCTGTTTTTT
TRBJ1-5 . . TRBV6-4 CASSDPRRAVTHQHF TGTGCCAGCAGTGACCCGCGTCGGGCGGTCACGCACCAGCATTTT
TRBJ1-1 . once TRBV21-1 CASSKAGVLNTEAFF TGTGCCAGCAGCAAAGCAGGGGTCCTGAACACTGAAGCTTTCTTT
TRBJ2-3 TRBD1 . TRBV28 CASSLRQGPRRDTQYF TGTGCCAGCAGTCTACGACAGGGTCCCCGCCGGGATACGCAGTATTTT
TRBJ2-5 TRBD2 . TRBV7-2 CASSQGLALGETQYF TGTGCCAGCAGCCAAGGACTAGCTTTAGGAGAGACCCAGTACTTC
TRBJ1-3 . . TRBV3-1/TRBV3-2 CASSQRDGGNTIYF TGTGCCAGCAGCCAAAGGGACGGAGGAAACACCATATATTTT
TRBJ1-1 TRBD1 few TRBV6-5 CASNRQGGTEAFF TGTGCCAGCAATAGACAGGGGGGCACTGAAGCTTTCTTT
TRBJ2-3 . . TRBV25-1 CASSDTFTDTQYF TGTGCCAGCAGTGATACCTTCACAGATACGCAGTATTTT
TRBJ1-1 . . TRBV18 CASSPPSVNTEAFF TGTGCCAGCTCACCACCGAGCGTTAACACTGAAGCTTTCTTT
TRBJ2-1 . . TRBV6-5 CASRADGSYNEQFF TGTGCCAGCAGAGCCGACGGCTCCTACAATGAGCAGTTCTTC
TRBJ1-1 . few TRBV30 CAWSTSTGAFF TGTGCCTGGAGTACCTCCACGGGCGCTTTCTTT
TRBJ2-5 . . TRBV9 CASSVVPSAETQYF TGTGCCAGCAGCGTAGTGCCTAGCGCCGAGACCCAGTACTTC
TRBJ2-5 TRBD1 . TRBV7-3 CASSLGTGGETQYF TGTGCCAGCAGCTTAGGGACAGGTGGTGAGACCCAGTACTTC
TRBJ1-2 TRBD1 . TRBV6-5 CASSRPGTGGYGYTF TGTGCCAGCAGTCGCCCCGGGACAGGAGGATATGGCTACACCTTC
TRBJ2-7 TRBD1 . TRBV18 CASSRTGAGEQYF TGTGCCAGCTCACGCACAGGGGCGGGCGAGCAGTACTTC
TRBJ2-3 TRBD2 . TRBV9 CASSVQAGDTQYF TGTGCCAGCAGCGTTCAAGCGGGGGATACGCAGTATTTT
TRBJ2-7 . once TRBV6-5 CASKEYEQYF TGTGCCAGTAAAGAATACGAGCAGTACTTC
TRBJ2-6 . . TRBV19 CASRSGSGANVLTF TGTGCCAGCCGTTCCGGCTCTGGGGCCAACGTCCTGACTTTC
TRBJ1-6 . . TRBV6-6 CASSPYNSPLHF TGTGCCAGCAGTCCCTATAATTCACCCCTCCACTTT
TRBJ2-3 TRBD1 once TRBV2 CASSLMTGTDTQYF TGTGCCAGCAGTCTAATGACAGGGACAGATACGCAGTATTTT
TRBJ1-1 . . TRBV6-5 CASNEGNTEAFF TGTGCCAGCAACGAGGGGAACACTGAAGCTTTCTTT
TRBJ1-1 TRBD1 . TRBV24-1 CATSGGQGDTEAFF TGTGCCACCAGTGGTGGGCAGGGGGACACTGAAGCTTTCTTT
TRBJ1-2 TRBD1 . TRBV18 CASSPGQGLDGYTF TGTGCCAGCTCACCCGGACAGGGGTTGGATGGCTACACCTTC
TRBJ1-2 . . TRBV18 CASSPQSGSRGYTF TGTGCCAGCTCACCACAATCGGGGTCTCGTGGCTACACCTTC
TRBJ1-1 TRBD1 . TRBV6-5 CASPTGGGTEAFF TGTGCCAGCCCGACAGGGGGGGGAACTGAAGCTTTCTTT